Presented here are 2 T cell receptor beta chains from one specimen sequenced in a study of T cell responses to AZD1222 COVID-19 vaccine. Sequencing used immunoSEQ multiplex PCR; TCRdb keeps in-frame clones, though not all of them. The sample includes 130,000 or so clones, approximately 86% of them seen just once. The sequencing used peripheral blood, collected 28 days after the second AZD1222 dose. The receptors were sampled from an adult who received the AZD1222 COVID-19 vaccine.

In its sample, this clone was seen once. The chain uses TRBV2 and TRBJ2-5, with TRBD2 identical over 11 bases. CDR3 size: 14 residues. CDR1 SNHLY and CDR2 FYNNEI come from the germline V gene. V shed 6 bases and J 5 bases; nucleotides not matched to a gene: 5. CDR3 DNA: TGTGCCAGCAGGGCAGTAGCGGGAGGGGAGACCCAGTACTTC. This codes for CASRAVAGGETQYF.

The chain links TRBV5-1 to TRBJ2-5; 8 bases agree with TRBD2. Germline V gene data show CDR1 as SGHRS and CDR2 as YFSETQ. The V gene end was trimmed by 0 bases and the J gene end by 4 bases; junction bases not matched to a gene: 11. The CDR3 contains 17 residues. In DNA form, the CDR3 reads TGCGCCAGCAGCTTGGTGGTCCGGGGGGGAGCAGGAGAGACCCAGTACTTC. Translated: CASSLVVRGGAGETQYF.